This is a list of T cell receptor beta chains from one sample in a study of T cell responses to AZD1222 COVID-19 vaccine. TCRdb keeps only in-frame clones here, not all; method: immunoSEQ multiplex PCR. The sample yields 75,000 to 95,000 clones, around 90% seen once. The sequences come from peripheral blood, collected 28 days after the second AZD1222 dose. These receptors all come from an adult who received the AZD1222 COVID-19 vaccine. Each CDR3 is given with its conserved first and last residue. Fields, in order: clone size, V gene, D gene, J gene, CDR3 protein, CDR3 DNA. The D gene is left open where the match is weak. Clone size is given for some rows only: seen once, a few or many times, or a class if the clone is expanded.

>.|TRBV2|TRBD1|TRBJ1-1
CAPSERWDRGSANTEAFF
TGTGCCCCCAGTGAAAGGTGGGACAGGGGTAGTGCGAACACTGAAGCTTTCTTT
>.|TRBV4-2|TRBD2|TRBJ2-2
CASSQEPRGVTGELFF
TGTGCCAGCAGCCAAGAGCCGCGGGGGGTCACCGGGGAGCTGTTTTTT
>.|TRBV18|.|TRBJ1-1
CASSPLGVEAFF
TGTGCCAGCTCACCACTGGGCGTTGAAGCTTTCTTT
>.|TRBV7-9|TRBD1|TRBJ1-5
CASSRTGADQPQHF
TGTGCCAGCAGTCGGACAGGGGCGGATCAGCCCCAGCATTTT
>.|TRBV30|TRBD2|TRBJ2-7
CAWSVTASGEQYF
TGTGCCTGGAGTGTAACGGCTAGCGGCGAGCAGTACTTC
>.|TRBV28|.|TRBJ2-7
CASSLPRAGSVEQYF
TGTGCCAGCAGCCTCCCTCGAGCAGGCTCGGTCGAGCAGTACTTC
>.|TRBV7-9|TRBD1|TRBJ1-2
CASSSDRKDYGYTF
TGTGCCAGCAGTTCGGACAGGAAAGACTATGGCTACACCTTC
>.|TRBV6-1|TRBD1|TRBJ1-6
CASSDRTGGNSPLHF
TGTGCCAGCAGTGATAGGACAGGGGGAAATTCACCCCTCCACTTT
>.|TRBV14|TRBD2|TRBJ2-3
CASSQERRLAGGPADTQYF
TGTGCCAGCAGCCAAGAAAGGAGACTAGCGGGGGGGCCAGCAGATACGCAGTATTTT
>once|TRBV27|.|TRBJ1-5
CASSLGSNQPQHF
TGTGCCAGCAGTTTGGGCAGCAATCAGCCCCAGCATTTT
>.|TRBV5-8|.|TRBJ1-1
CASTTVGMVAFF
TGTGCCAGCACCACGGTAGGGATGGTAGCTTTCTTT
>once|TRBV6-2/TRBV6-3|.|TRBJ2-7
CASSYSLRQYTYEQYF
TGTGCCAGCAGTTACTCCCTCAGACAATATACCTACGAGCAGTACTTC
>.|TRBV9|.|TRBJ2-3
CASSVARREDTQYF
TGTGCCAGCAGCGTAGCCAGGAGGGAAGATACGCAGTATTTT
>.|TRBV28|TRBD1|TRBJ2-7
CASSETGTAVYEQYF
TGTGCCAGCAGTGAAACCGGGACAGCTGTTTACGAGCAGTACTTC
>.|TRBV30|TRBD2|TRBJ2-3
CAWSLGVAGGTDTQYF
TGTGCCTGGAGTTTGGGGGTAGCGGGGGGCACAGATACGCAGTATTTT
>.|TRBV7-9|.|TRBJ1-2
CASSLVGNYGYTF
TGTGCCAGCAGCTTAGTGGGGAACTATGGCTACACCTTC
>.|TRBV9|.|TRBJ2-2
CASSVEKGGWSNTGELFF
TGTGCCAGCAGCGTAGAGAAGGGGGGCTGGTCGAACACCGGGGAGCTGTTTTTT
>.|TRBV6-5|.|TRBJ1-1
CASSYSISRGNTEAFF
TGTGCCAGCAGTTACTCGATTTCCAGGGGAAACACTGAAGCTTTCTTT
>once|TRBV18|.|TRBJ2-7
CASSRDTDSYEQYF
TGTGCCAGCTCACGAGACACGGACTCCTACGAGCAGTACTTC
>.|TRBV3-1/TRBV3-2|.|TRBJ1-6
CASSQDSSNSPLHF
TGTGCCAGCAGCCAAGATTCGAGTAATTCACCCCTCCACTTT
>.|TRBV4-1|TRBD1|TRBJ1-2
CASSLVTRQGAVGYGYTF
TGCGCCAGCAGCCTAGTCACACGACAGGGGGCGGTCGGCTATGGCTACACCTTC
>.|TRBV30|.|TRBJ1-6
CAWSLDSTYNSPLHF
TGTGCCTGGAGTTTGGACAGCACCTATAATTCACCCCTCCACTTT
>.|TRBV9|TRBD1|TRBJ2-2
CASSQGQGAGELFF
TGTGCCAGCAGCCAGGGACAGGGTGCCGGGGAGCTGTTTTTT
>.|TRBV7-2|.|TRBJ1-5
CASSLMSNQPQHF
TGTGCCAGCAGCTTAATGAGCAATCAGCCCCAGCATTTT
>few|TRBV7-9|.|TRBJ1-3
CASSSGTVISGNTIYF
TGTGCCAGCAGTTCAGGGACGGTGATCTCTGGAAACACCATATATTTT
>.|TRBV27|.|TRBJ1-1
CASSSVNTEAFF
TGTGCCAGCAGTTCGGTGAACACTGAAGCTTTCTTT
>.|TRBV3-1/TRBV3-2|TRBD1|TRBJ1-4
CASSQGQGKLFF
TGTGCCAGCAGCCAAGGACAGGGAAAACTGTTTTTT
>.|TRBV6-1|.|TRBJ2-2
CASSELGGGTGELFF
TGTGCCAGCAGTGAACTGGGGGGAGGCACCGGGGAGCTGTTTTTT
>few|TRBV28|TRBD1|TRBJ1-6
CASFGQGGSWAPLHF
TGTGCCAGCTTTGGACAGGGCGGATCATGGGCACCCCTCCACTTT
>.|TRBV9|.|TRBJ2-1
CASSVSGTNEQFF
TGTGCCAGCAGCGTCTCCGGGACGAATGAGCAGTTCTTC
>.|TRBV10-2|TRBD2|TRBJ2-5
CASSEVSSGEETQYF
TGCGCCAGCAGTGAGGTGTCTAGCGGGGAAGAGACCCAGTACTTC
>.|TRBV9|.|TRBJ2-5
CASSASEYQETQYF
TGTGCCAGCAGCGCGTCAGAGTACCAAGAGACCCAGTACTTC
>.|TRBV9|TRBD1|TRBJ2-7
CASSAKDRALYEQYF
TGTGCCAGCAGCGCCAAAGACAGGGCGCTCTACGAGCAGTACTTC
>once|TRBV28|.|TRBJ1-6
CASSFGEGNSPLHF
TGTGCCAGCAGTTTTGGGGAGGGGAATTCACCCCTCCACTTT
>.|TRBV6-5|.|TRBJ1-4
CATRTEFNEKLFF
TGTGCCACCCGGACGGAATTTAATGAAAAACTGTTTTTT
>.|TRBV4-1|TRBD1|TRBJ1-2
CASSQMVIQGMDGYTF
TGCGCCAGCAGCCAAATGGTGATACAGGGGATGGATGGCTACACCTTC
>.|TRBV4-1|TRBD2|TRBJ2-1
CASSSTGTSGGAGEQFF
TGCGCCAGCAGCTCCACCGGGACTAGCGGGGGGGCCGGTGAGCAGTTCTTC
>.|TRBV29-1|TRBD1|TRBJ1-1
CSVQGQGGTEAFF
TGCAGCGTCCAAGGACAGGGCGGCACTGAAGCTTTCTTT
>.|TRBV7-2|.|TRBJ2-7
CASSPRRNSYEQYF
TGTGCCAGCAGCCCCCGGCGGAACTCCTACGAGCAGTACTTC
>.|TRBV5-1|TRBD2|TRBJ2-3
CASSLRRAGGISTDTQYF
TGCGCCAGCAGCCTCCGAAGAGCGGGGGGAATTAGCACAGATACGCAGTATTTT